This T cell receptor (beta chain) was sequenced during a study of shared clonotypes between healthy human individuals. General observations from the study: Clonotypes shared by all four donors outscored non-shared clonotypes in generation probability.

In the case of this clone: Antigen unknown. This sample includes further DNA sequences coding for the same CDR3.

CD45RO-negative cells were positively selected for CCR7, leaving out terminally differentiated effector memory CD45RA+ cells. At a deep level, the assay was run. DNA at about 190 ng, 25,000 to 35,000 T cell genomes, went into sorted-subset replicate PCRs. Generated by immunoSEQ multiplex PCR, the TCRdb table keeps only in-frame clones and is missing some. Of hundreds of thousands of clones detected, about 96% appear once; the ten largest clones hold about 0.12%. CDR3 length equals 15 residues. The germline V gene encodes CDR1 MNHNS and CDR2 SASEGT. Unmatched junction bases numbered 1, after V lost 2 bases and J lost 2 bases.

V gene TRBV6-1 combines with J gene TRBJ2-7; 12 bases agree with TRBD2. Sequencing input: naive CD8+ T cells sorted from blood. The sequence was obtained from a woman in her twenties or thirties in good health. The CDR3 DNA reads TGTGCCAGCAGTGAACTAGCGGGAGGGCCCTACGAGCAGTACTTC. Translated, it gives CASSELAGGPYEQYF.